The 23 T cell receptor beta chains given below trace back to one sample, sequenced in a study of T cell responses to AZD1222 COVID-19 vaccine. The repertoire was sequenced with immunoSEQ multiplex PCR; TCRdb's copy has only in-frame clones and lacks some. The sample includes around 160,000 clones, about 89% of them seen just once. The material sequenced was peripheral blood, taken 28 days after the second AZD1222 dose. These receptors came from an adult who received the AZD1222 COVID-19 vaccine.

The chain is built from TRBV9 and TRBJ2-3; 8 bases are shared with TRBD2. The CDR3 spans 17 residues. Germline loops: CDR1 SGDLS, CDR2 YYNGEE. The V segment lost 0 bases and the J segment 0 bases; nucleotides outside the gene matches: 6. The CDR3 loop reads CASSVVSGGESTDTQYF. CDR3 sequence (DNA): TGTGCCAGCAGCGTAGTATCCGGGGGGGAGAGCACAGATACGCAGTATTTT.

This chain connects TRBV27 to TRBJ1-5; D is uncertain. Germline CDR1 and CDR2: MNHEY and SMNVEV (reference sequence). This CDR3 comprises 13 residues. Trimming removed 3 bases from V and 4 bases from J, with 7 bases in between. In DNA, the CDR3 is TGTGCCAGCAGTTTCTTCTCAAATCAGCCCCAGCATTTT. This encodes CASSFFSNQPQHF.

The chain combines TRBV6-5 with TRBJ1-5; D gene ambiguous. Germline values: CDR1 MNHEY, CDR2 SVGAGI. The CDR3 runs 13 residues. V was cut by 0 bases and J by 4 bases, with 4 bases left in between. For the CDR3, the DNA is TGTGCCAGCAGTTACTCGAGGAATCAGCCCCAGCATTTT. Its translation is CASSYSRNQPQHF.

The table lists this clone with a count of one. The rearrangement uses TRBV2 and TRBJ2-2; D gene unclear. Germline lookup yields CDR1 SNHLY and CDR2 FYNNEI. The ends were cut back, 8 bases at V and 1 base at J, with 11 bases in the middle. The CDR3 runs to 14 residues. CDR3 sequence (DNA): TGTGCCAGCGTGGAGACAATGAACACCGGGGAGCTGTTTTTT. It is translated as CASVETMNTGELFF.

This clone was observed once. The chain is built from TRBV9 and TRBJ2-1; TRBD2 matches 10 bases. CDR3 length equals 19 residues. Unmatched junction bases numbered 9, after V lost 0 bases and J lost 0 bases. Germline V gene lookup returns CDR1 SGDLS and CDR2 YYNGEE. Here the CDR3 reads CASSVASGGSFSSYNEQFF. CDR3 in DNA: TGTGCCAGCAGCGTAGCTAGCGGGGGTTCCTTTTCCTCCTACAATGAGCAGTTCTTC.

Here the CDR3 DNA reads TGTGCCAGCAGCGTACCCCCCGAAGCCCGGGGCGCTTTCTTT. It translates to CASSVPPEARGAFF. The chain uses TRBV9 and TRBJ1-1, with TRBD1 as a possible D gene (5 bases). V lost 1 base, J lost 11 bases, and 18 bases lay in between. The length of the CDR3 is 14 residues. Germline V CDR1 and CDR2: SGDLS, YYNGEE.

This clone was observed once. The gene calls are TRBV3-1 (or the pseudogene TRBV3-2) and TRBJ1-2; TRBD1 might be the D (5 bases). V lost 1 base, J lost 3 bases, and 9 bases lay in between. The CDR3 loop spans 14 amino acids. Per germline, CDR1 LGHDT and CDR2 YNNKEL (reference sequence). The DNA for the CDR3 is TGTGCCAGCAGCCAAGCTGCGGGGGACTATGGCTACACCTTC. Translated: CASSQAAGDYGYTF.

The DNA of the CDR3 is TGTGCCAGCAGTCGGTCAGTCATGAACACTGAAGCTTTCTTT. Translating it yields CASSRSVMNTEAFF. The rearrangement uses TRBV7-9 and TRBJ1-1; D is unresolved. The CDR3 has 14 amino acids. Germline-derived CDR1 and CDR2 are SEHNR and FQNEAQ (reference sequence). V dropped 6 bases and J dropped 0 bases, with 11 bases sitting between them.

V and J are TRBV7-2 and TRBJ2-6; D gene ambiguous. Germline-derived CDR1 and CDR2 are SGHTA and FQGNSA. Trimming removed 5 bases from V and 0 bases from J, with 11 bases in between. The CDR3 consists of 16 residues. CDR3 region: CASSELFFSGANVLTF. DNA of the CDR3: TGTGCCAGCAGCGAGCTTTTTTTCTCTGGGGCCAACGTCCTGACTTTC.

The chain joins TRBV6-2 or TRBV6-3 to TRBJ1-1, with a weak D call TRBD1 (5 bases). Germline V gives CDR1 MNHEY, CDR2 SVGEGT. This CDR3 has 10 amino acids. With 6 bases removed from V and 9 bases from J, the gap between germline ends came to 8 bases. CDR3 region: CASSDRQAFF. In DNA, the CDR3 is TGTGCCAGCAGCGACAGACAAGCTTTCTTT.

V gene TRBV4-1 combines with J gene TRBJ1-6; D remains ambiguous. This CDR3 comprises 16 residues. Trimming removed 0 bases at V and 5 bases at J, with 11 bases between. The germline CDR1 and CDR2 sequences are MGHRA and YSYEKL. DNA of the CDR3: TGCGCCAGCAGCCAAGATGGGGTTTGGAATAATTCACCCCTCCACTTT. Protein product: CASSQDGVWNNSPLHF.

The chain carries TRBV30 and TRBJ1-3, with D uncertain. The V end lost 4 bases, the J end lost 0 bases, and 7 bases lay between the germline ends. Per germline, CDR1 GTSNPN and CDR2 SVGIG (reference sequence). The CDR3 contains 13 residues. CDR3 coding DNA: TGTGCCTGGAATGAGAACTCTGGAAACACCATATATTTT. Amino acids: CAWNENSGNTIYF. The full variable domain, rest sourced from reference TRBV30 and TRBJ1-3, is SQTIHQWPATLVQPVGSPLSLECTVEGTSNPNLYWYRQAAGRGLQLLFYSVGIGQISSEVPQNLSASRPQDRQFILSSKKLLLSDSGFYLCAWNENSGNTIYFGEGSWLTVV.

This CDR3 reads CASSLGQGYTF. DNA for the CDR3: TGTGCCAGCAGTTTAGGACAAGGCTACACCTTC. The rearrangement joins TRBV12-3 or TRBV12-4 to TRBJ1-2; D is unresolved. V lost 1 base to trimming and J lost 8 bases, with 5 bases between them. The CDR3 covers 11 residues.

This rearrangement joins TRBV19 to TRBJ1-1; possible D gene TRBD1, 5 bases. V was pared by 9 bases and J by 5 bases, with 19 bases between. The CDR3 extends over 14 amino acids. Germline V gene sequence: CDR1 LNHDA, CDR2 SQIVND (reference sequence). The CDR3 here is CASASPGAGTEAFF. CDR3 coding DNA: TGTGCCAGCGCCTCCCCCGGGGCAGGGACTGAAGCTTTCTTT.

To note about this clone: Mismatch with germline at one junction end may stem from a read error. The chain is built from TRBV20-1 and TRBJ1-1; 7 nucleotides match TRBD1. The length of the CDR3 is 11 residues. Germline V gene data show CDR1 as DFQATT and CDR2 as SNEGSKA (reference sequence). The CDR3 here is CSAKISGTESF. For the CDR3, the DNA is TGCAGTGCCAAAATCTCAGGGACAGAAAGTTTT.

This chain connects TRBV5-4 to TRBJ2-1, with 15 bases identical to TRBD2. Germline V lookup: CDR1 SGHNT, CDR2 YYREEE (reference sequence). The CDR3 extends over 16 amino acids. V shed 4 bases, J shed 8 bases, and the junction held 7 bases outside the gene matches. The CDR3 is CASSLGLAGGLDEQFF. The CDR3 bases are TGTGCCAGCAGCCTCGGACTAGCGGGGGGGCTCGATGAGCAGTTCTTC. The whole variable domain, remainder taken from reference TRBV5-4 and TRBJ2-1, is ETGVTQSPTHLIKTRGQQVTLRCSSQSGHNTVSWYQQALGQGPQFIFQYYREEENGRGNFPPRFSGLQFPNYSSELNVNALELDDSALYLCASSLGLAGGLDEQFFGPGTRLTVL.

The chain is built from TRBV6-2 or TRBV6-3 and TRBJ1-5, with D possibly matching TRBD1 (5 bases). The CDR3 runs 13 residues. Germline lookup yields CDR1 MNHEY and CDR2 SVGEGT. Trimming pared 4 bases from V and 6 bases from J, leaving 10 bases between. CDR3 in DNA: TGTGCCAGCAGTTGGGTAGGGGCTCAGCCCCAGCATTTT. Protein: CASSWVGAQPQHF.

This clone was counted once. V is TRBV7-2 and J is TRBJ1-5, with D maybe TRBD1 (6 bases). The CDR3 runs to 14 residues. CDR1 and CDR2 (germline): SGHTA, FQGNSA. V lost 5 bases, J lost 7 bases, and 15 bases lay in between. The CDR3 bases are TGTGCCAGCAGCGTACAGGGAGATCGCCAGCCCCAGCATTTT. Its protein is CASSVQGDRQPQHF.

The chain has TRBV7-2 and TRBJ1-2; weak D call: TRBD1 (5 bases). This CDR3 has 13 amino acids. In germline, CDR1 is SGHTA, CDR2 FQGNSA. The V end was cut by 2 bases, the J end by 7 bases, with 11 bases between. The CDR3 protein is CASSLSGASGYTF. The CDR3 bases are TGTGCCAGCAGCTTATCCGGGGCGAGTGGCTACACCTTC.

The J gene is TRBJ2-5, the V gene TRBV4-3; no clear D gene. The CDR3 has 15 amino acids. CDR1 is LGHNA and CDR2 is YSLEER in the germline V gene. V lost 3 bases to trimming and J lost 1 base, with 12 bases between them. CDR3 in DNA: TGCGCCAGCAGCCAGAGATGGGATTTCCAAGAGACCCAGTACTTC. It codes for CASSQRWDFQETQYF.

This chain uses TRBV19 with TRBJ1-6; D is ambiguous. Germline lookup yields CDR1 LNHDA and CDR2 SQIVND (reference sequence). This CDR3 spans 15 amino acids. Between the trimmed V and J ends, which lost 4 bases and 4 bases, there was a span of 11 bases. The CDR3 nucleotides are TGTGCCAGTAGTAAAGGAGGCATGTATAATTCACCCCTCCACTTT. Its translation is CASSKGGMYNSPLHF. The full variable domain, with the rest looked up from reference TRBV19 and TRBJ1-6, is DGGITQSPKYLFRKEGQNVTLSCEQNLNHDAMYWYRQDPGQGLRLIYYSQIVNDFQKGDIAEGYSVSREKKESFPLTVTSAQKNPTAFYLCASSKGGMYNSPLHFGNGTRLTVT.

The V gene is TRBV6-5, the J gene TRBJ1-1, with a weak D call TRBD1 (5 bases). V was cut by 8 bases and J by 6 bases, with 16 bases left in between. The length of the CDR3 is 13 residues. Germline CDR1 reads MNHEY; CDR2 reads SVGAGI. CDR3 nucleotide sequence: TGTGCCAGCCTCCGGGACCTTATCCCTGAAGCTTTCTTT. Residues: CASLRDLIPEAFF.

The CDR3 DNA reads TGTGCCAGCAGTTACCGGGACAGAATATCACACGGGGAGCTGTTTTTT. Translation gives CASSYRDRISHGELFF. The gene calls are TRBV14 and TRBJ2-2; 7 bases map to TRBD1. Trimming removed 6 bases from V and 7 bases from J; junction bases left unmatched: 14. The CDR3 has 16 amino acids. CDR1 and CDR2 from the germline V gene are SGHDN and FVKESK.